The 16 T cell receptor beta chains given below trace back to one sample, sequenced in a study of blood T cell repertoires in COVID-19. The assay was immunoSEQ multiplex PCR, and TCRdb's table has in-frame clones only and misses some. The table includes approximately 350,000 clones, less than 90% detected once. The sample comprised PBMCs or T cells enriched from blood (not recorded which). The source is a woman aged 25 to 45 who had recovered from COVID-19.

The rearrangement joins TRBV28 to TRBJ1-4, with 7 bases lining up with TRBD1. This CDR3 comprises 16 residues. Germline V gene data show CDR1 as MDHEN and CDR2 as SYDVKM. Trimming at V came to 5 bases and at J to 11 bases, leaving 17 bases not matched to a gene. As DNA, the CDR3 is TGTGCCAGCAGTATCGGCACCGGGACAGTACATTTTAAACTGTTTTTT. Translating it yields CASSIGTGTVHFKLFF.

The V gene is TRBV2, the J gene TRBJ2-7; TRBD2 agrees at 9 bases. Germline V gene sequence: CDR1 SNHLY, CDR2 FYNNEI. The trim removed 3 bases at V and 3 bases at J, leaving 3 bases unmatched. The CDR3 totals 14 residues. The CDR3 loop is CASSDQREDYEQYF. The CDR3, as DNA: TGTGCCAGCAGTGACCAGCGGGAGGACTACGAGCAGTACTTC. The whole variable domain, filled in from reference TRBV2 and TRBJ2-7, reads EPEVTQTPSHQVTQMGQEVILRCVPISNHLYFYWYRQILGQKVEFLVSFYNNEISEKSEIFDDQFSVERPDGSNFTLKIRSTKLEDSAMYFCASSDQREDYEQYFGPGTRLTVT.

The genes are TRBV2 and TRBJ1-1; no firm D call. The CDR3 length is 12 residues. V lost 3 bases and J lost 4, with 6 bases in between. The germline gives CDR1 SNHLY, CDR2 FYNNEI. CDR3 amino acids: CASSEAATEAFF. CDR3 DNA: TGTGCCAGCAGTGAGGCCGCCACTGAAGCTTTCTTT.

V and J are TRBV7-9 and TRBJ2-1, with TRBD2 matching over 8 bases. J gave up 8 bases and V 1 base, and 4 bases lay outside the gene matches. Germline V CDR1 and CDR2: SEHNR, FQNEAQ (reference sequence). The length of the CDR3 is 14 residues. DNA for the CDR3: TGTGCCAGCAGCTTAGACGGGAGGGCCGATGAGCAGTTCTTC. It translates to CASSLDGRADEQFF. The variable domain in full, completed from reference TRBV7-9 and TRBJ2-1, reads DTGVSQNPRHKITKRGQNVTFRCDPISEHNRLYWYRQTLGQGPEFLTYFQNEAQLEKSRLLSDRFSAERPKGSFSTLEIQRTEQGDSAMYLCASSLDGRADEQFFGPGTRLTVL.

This rearrangement joins TRBV5-4 to TRBJ2-1, with D possibly matching TRBD1 (6 bases). CDR3 length: 15 amino acids. V lost 4 bases to trimming and J lost 0 bases, with 11 bases between them. Germline CDR1 and CDR2: SGHNT and YYREEE (reference sequence). The CDR3 DNA follows: TGTGCCAGCAGCCTGACAGGCGTCTCCTACAATGAGCAGTTCTTC. Its translation: CASSLTGVSYNEQFF.

The chain combines TRBV3-1 (or the pseudogene TRBV3-2) with TRBJ2-7; 12 bases fit TRBD2. This CDR3 contains 14 residues. Trimming took 4 bases from V and 5 from J; bases not matched to a gene: 3. Germline V gives CDR1 LGHDT, CDR2 YNNKEL (reference sequence). In DNA form, the CDR3 reads TGTGCCAGCAGCCCGGGACTAGCGGGCCACGAGCAGTACTTC. Residues: CASSPGLAGHEQYF.

A few counts support this clone. The V call is TRBV6-1, the J call TRBJ2-5; D call uncertain. CDR1 and CDR2 from the germline V gene are MNHNS and SASEGT. This CDR3 has 14 residues. V was clipped by 2 bases and J by 4 bases, with 11 bases between them. CDR3 nucleotide sequence: TGTGCCAGCAGTGAAAACCGGTCCCCAGAGACCCAGTACTTC. Its translation is CASSENRSPETQYF.

The V call is TRBV5-1, the J call TRBJ1-4, with D maybe TRBD1 (6 bases). Germline V gives CDR1 SGHRS, CDR2 YFSETQ. This CDR3 region has 15 residues. Trimming cost V 0 bases and J 5 bases, with 11 bases left between them. CDR3 amino acids: CASSLAGTPNEKLFF. As DNA, the CDR3 is TGCGCCAGCAGCTTGGCCGGGACACCCAATGAAAAACTGTTTTTT.

V gene TRBV28 combines with J gene TRBJ2-1; D remains unclear. The V gene's germline CDR1 is MDHEN and CDR2 SYDVKM. The V gene lost 2 bases and the J gene lost 5 bases, with 7 bases spanning the gap. This CDR3 is 13 amino acids long. CDR3 residues: CASSLGWHNEQFF. CDR3 sequence (DNA): TGTGCCAGCAGTTTAGGCTGGCACAATGAGCAGTTCTTC. Using reference TRBV28 and TRBJ2-1 for the parts outside the CDR3, the full variable domain is DVKVTQSSRYLVKRTGEKVFLECVQDMDHENMFWYRQDPGLGLRLIYFSYDVKMKEKGDIPEGYSVSREKKERFSLILESASTNQTSMYLCASSLGWHNEQFFGPGTRLTVL.

The gene calls are TRBV29-1 and TRBJ1-2; no clear D. This CDR3 spans 13 amino acids. CDR1 SQVTM and CDR2 ANQGSEA come from the germline V gene. V was shortened by 6 bases and J by 6 bases, with 17 bases between the two germline ends. The CDR3 DNA sequence: TGCAGCGTCCCGGACTCAGGAGGTGATGGCTACACCTTC. As protein: CSVPDSGGDGYTF.

The CDR3 sequence is CASSENAPSDEQYF. In nucleotides, the CDR3 is TGTGCCAGCAGTGAAAACGCACCCTCGGACGAGCAGTACTTC. The chain uses TRBV2 and TRBJ2-7; D unresolved. Germline V gene data show CDR1 as SNHLY and CDR2 as FYNNEI. Trimming stripped 2 bases from V and 5 bases from J, with 13 bases between. This CDR3 is 14 amino acids long.

The chain recombines TRBV5-1 with TRBJ2-3, with 9 bases matching TRBD1. V lost 4 bases, J lost 6 bases, and 12 bases stayed unmatched. Germline CDR1 reads SGHRS; CDR2 reads YFSETQ. This CDR3 has 16 amino acids. CDR3 sequence: CASSRTGQGTGDTQYF. The CDR3 coding sequence is TGCGCCAGCAGCAGAACGGGACAGGGAACGGGGGATACGCAGTATTTT.

The chain couples TRBV7-2 to TRBJ2-1; D might be TRBD1 (5 bases). V was clipped by 3 bases and J by 2 bases, with 11 bases between them. This CDR3 is 15 amino acids long. The germline gives CDR1 SGHTA, CDR2 FQGNSA. The CDR3 is CASSLERGTYNEQFF. CDR3 nucleotide sequence: TGTGCCAGCAGCTTGGAAAGGGGTACCTACAATGAGCAGTTCTTC. The full variable domain, its missing parts supplied by reference TRBV7-2 and TRBJ2-1, is GAGVSQSPSNKVTEKGKDVELRCDPISGHTALYWYRQSLGQGLEFLIYFQGNSAPDKSGLPSDRFSAERTGGSVSTLTIQRTQQEDSAVYLCASSLERGTYNEQFFGPGTRLTVL.

The chain recombines TRBV9 with TRBJ2-1; D unresolved. This CDR3 has 14 residues. The V end was cut by 3 bases, the J end by 0 bases, with 7 bases between. Looked up from germline, CDR1 is SGDLS and CDR2 is YYNGEE. The DNA of the CDR3 is TGTGCCAGCAGCGATAGTAGCTCCTACAATGAGCAGTTCTTC. The encoded protein is CASSDSSSYNEQFF.

This chain uses TRBV7-9 with TRBJ1-1; perhaps TRBD1 as D (6 bases). Germline V gene lookup returns CDR1 SEHNR and CDR2 FQNEAQ (reference sequence). The length of the CDR3 is 13 residues. The V end lost 1 base, the J end lost 7 bases, and 10 bases lay between the germline ends. The CDR3 region has the DNA TGTGCCAGCAGCTTAGGGGGGCGCGGTGAAGCTTTCTTT. Encoded protein: CASSLGGRGEAFF.

The chain employs TRBV29-1 and TRBJ2-7, with 9 bases fitting TRBD1. V shed 6 bases and J 7 bases; nucleotides not matched to a gene: 10. Germline values: CDR1 SQVTM, CDR2 ANQGSEA. The CDR3 totals 13 residues. The DNA for the CDR3 is TGCAGCGTAACCGGGACAGGGTTTGTAGAGCAGTACTTC. Protein: CSVTGTGFVEQYF.